This is a list of T cell receptor beta chains from one sample in a study of T-cell reconstitution after alpha-beta-depleted transplantation in children. In TCRdb, the PCR reads were re-called with MiXCR into one record per CDR3 protein. The sample holds some 200,000 distinct CDR3 sequences, about 9.5% seen once. The sequenced sample was PBMCs from the stem cell graft donor, obtained from the stem cell graft. The receptors shown here come from a human donor who donated a stem cell graft to a child with acute lymphoblastic leukemia. Both conserved end residues are part of each CDR3. The D gene is left open where the match is weak. Size values are once, few and many counts, or a class for expanded clones, and some rows have none.

TGTGCCAGCGGCCGGAGGGCGGGGGAGCTGTTTTTT | CASGRRAGELFF | TRBV2 | NA | many | TRBJ2-2
TGTGCCAGCAGCCCTAAAGTGGGGGGAACCTACAATGAGCAGTTCTTC | CASSPKVGGTYNEQFF | TRBV3-1 | NA | few | TRBJ2-1
TGTGCCAGCGTACCCGGGACCGGAGCAGGGGGAGAGACCCAGTACTTC | CASVPGTGAGGETQYF | TRBV2 | TRBD1 | few | TRBJ2-5
TGCGCCAGCAGCGTCCTTGCAAGCTCAACTAATGAAAAACTGTTTTTT | CASSVLASSTNEKLFF | TRBV5-1 | NA | NA | TRBJ1-4
TGTGCCACCAGTGATTGGGACAGAACAGATACGCAGTATTTT | CATSDWDRTDTQYF | TRBV24-1 | TRBD1 | many | TRBJ2-3
TGTGCCAGCAGTGAATGGGGTGGCACTGAAGCTTTCTTT | CASSEWGGTEAFF | TRBV25-1 | NA | NA | TRBJ1-1
TGTGCCACCAGCAGAGAAAAGGGACATTCCTACGAGCAGTACTTC | CATSREKGHSYEQYF | TRBV15 | NA | NA | TRBJ2-7
TGTGCCAGCAGTTACTCTTTACGACGGAGCTCCTACGAGCAGTACTTC | CASSYSLRRSSYEQYF | TRBV6-5 | NA | NA | TRBJ2-7
TGTGCCAGCAGCTTGTTGGGCTTCTCCACCGGGGAGCTGTTTTTT | CASSLLGFSTGELFF | TRBV5-5 | NA | few | TRBJ2-2
TGTGCCAGCAGTTTGACTAGCGGCTCCTACGAGCAGTACTTC | CASSLTSGSYEQYF | TRBV12-3/TRBV12-4 | TRBD2 | many | TRBJ2-7
TGTGCCAGCAGTTTGGCCTCCCCCTACGAGCAGTACTTC | CASSLASPYEQYF | TRBV6-5 | NA | few | TRBJ2-7
TGCAGTGCTGGAACCGGGACCGATAACAATGAGCAGTTCTTC | CSAGTGTDNNEQFF | TRBV20-1 | NA | NA | TRBJ2-1
TGTGCCAGCAGTGAAGCGTACCCCACCGGGACTGAAGCTTTCTTT | CASSEAYPTGTEAFF | TRBV2 | NA | NA | TRBJ1-1
TGCAGTGCTACCGGGGACAGCCGAACTAACTATGGCTACACCTTC | CSATGDSRTNYGYTF | TRBV20-1 | TRBD1 | many | TRBJ1-2
TGCGCCAGCAGCTTGGAAGACCGGAGGAATGAAAAACTGTTTTTT | CASSLEDRRNEKLFF | TRBV5-1 | NA | few | TRBJ1-4
TGCAGTGCTCGCAGGGACAGCAATCAGCCCCAGCATTTT | CSARRDSNQPQHF | TRBV20-1 | NA | many | TRBJ1-5
TGTGCCAGCAGTTTACTCAGCGGCACGATACGGGAGCAGTACTTC | CASSLLSGTIREQYF | TRBV12-3/TRBV12-4 | NA | few | TRBJ2-7
TGCGCCAGCAGCGGACAGGGCACAGATACGCAGTATTTT | CASSGQGTDTQYF | TRBV5-1 | TRBD1 | few | TRBJ2-3
TGTGCCAGCAGCGTAGACATGCACAGATGGCAGGGGGCGGCAGATACGCAGTATTTT | CASSVDMHRWQGAADTQYF | TRBV9 | TRBD1 | few | TRBJ2-3
TGCGCCAGCAGCTTGCGGGGCCGTGGCAGTGGAATCTCCTACGAGCAGTACTTC | CASSLRGRGSGISYEQYF | TRBV5-1 | NA | many | TRBJ2-7
TGTGCCAGCAGCGTCAGGAAAGGGGGGGAGACCCAGTACTTC | CASSVRKGGETQYF | TRBV4-2 | NA | NA | TRBJ2-5
TGTGCCTTGGGGTCCATGGGACAGGCAAGCTCCTACAATGAGCAGTTCTTC | CALGSMGQASSYNEQFF | TRBV12-3/TRBV12-4 | TRBD1 | many | TRBJ2-1
TGTGCCAGCCTAGACCGACCGAACACCGGGGAGCTGTTTTTT | CASLDRPNTGELFF | TRBV7-2 | NA | many | TRBJ2-2
TGTGCCAGCATCTCGGGGGGCCTTTACGAGCAGTACTTC | CASISGGLYEQYF | TRBV7-4 | NA | NA | TRBJ2-7
TGTGCCAGCAGCCGAAACAGGGGGCGGAATGAAAAACTGTTTTTT | CASSRNRGRNEKLFF | TRBV5-4 | TRBD1 | few | TRBJ1-4
TGTGCCAGCAGCTTAGGTATGGCTAGCGGGGGAGCTTACAATGAGCAGTTCTTC | CASSLGMASGGAYNEQFF | TRBV11-3 | TRBD2 | many | TRBJ2-1
TGTGCCAGCAAAATGGGCAGCGCGAACACCGGGGAGCTGTTTTTT | CASKMGSANTGELFF | TRBV6-2/TRBV6-3 | NA | few | TRBJ2-2
TGTGCCAGTAGTGACAGGGGGGACAATGAGCAGTTCTTC | CASSDRGDNEQFF | TRBV19 | TRBD1 | few | TRBJ2-1
TGTGCCAGCAGTCCTCCAGCGGGGTATAATGGCTACACCTTC | CASSPPAGYNGYTF | TRBV6-1 | NA | few | TRBJ1-2
TGTGCCAGCAGTCAATCAGACAGGGGAGAGACCCAGTACTTC | CASSQSDRGETQYF | TRBV27 | TRBD1 | NA | TRBJ2-5
TGCGCCAGCAGCAGACCGGGACAGGCAGACAATGAGCAGTTCTTC | CASSRPGQADNEQFF | TRBV5-1 | TRBD1 | few | TRBJ2-1
TGCGCCAGCAGCGACACCCAGGGGACCTACGAGCAGTACTTC | CASSDTQGTYEQYF | TRBV4-1 | NA | few | TRBJ2-7
TGTGCCAGCAGCCGCATTTTACCAGGGGAGCAGTACTTC | CASSRILPGEQYF | TRBV7-8 | NA | NA | TRBJ2-7
TGTGCCAGCAGCCCCGTCAGCGGGGGGGCAGGAGATACGCAGTATTTT | CASSPVSGGAGDTQYF | TRBV7-9 | TRBD2 | many | TRBJ2-3
TGTGCCATCAGTGTAACGGATAGCAATCAGCCCCAGCATTTT | CAISVTDSNQPQHF | TRBV10-3 | NA | many | TRBJ1-5
TGTGCCAGCAGCTCATACAGGATCAACACCGGGGAGCTGTTTTTT | CASSSYRINTGELFF | TRBV5-6 | NA | NA | TRBJ2-2
TGCGCCAGCAGCTGGACTAGCGGGGGTCTCGCCTACGAGCAGTACTTC | CASSWTSGGLAYEQYF | TRBV5-1 | TRBD2 | few | TRBJ2-7
TGTGCCAGCAGCTACCGGGCCAGGAACCACAATGAGCAGTTCTTC | CASSYRARNHNEQFF | TRBV7-2 | NA | NA | TRBJ2-1
TGTGCCAGCAACCCAAATCGGGCAGGGGGCATCGATGAGCAGTTCTTC | CASNPNRAGGIDEQFF | TRBV12-3/TRBV12-4 | TRBD1 | NA | TRBJ2-1
TGCGCCAGCAGCCTCATGGACAGGGGCGACTATGGCTACACCTTC | CASSLMDRGDYGYTF | TRBV4-3 | TRBD1 | many | TRBJ1-2
TGTGCCAGCAGCCCCAAAGATAATTCACCCCTCCACTTT | CASSPKDNSPLHF | TRBV6-2/TRBV6-3 | NA | NA | TRBJ1-6
TGTGCCAGCAGCTCACAGGGAAGAAAATCCTACGAGCAGTACTTC | CASSSQGRKSYEQYF | TRBV5-6 | NA | few | TRBJ2-7
TGTGCCAGCTCCGATGGCGGGACAGGGCGGAACTATGGCTACACCTTC | CASSDGGTGRNYGYTF | TRBV12-3/TRBV12-4 | TRBD1 | few | TRBJ1-2
TGCGCCAGCAGCTTGGACCCGGGGGGGTCTGGCTACACCTTC | CASSLDPGGSGYTF | TRBV5-1 | NA | NA | TRBJ1-2
TGTGCCAGCAGTTTCGGGCTAGCGGGGGGGTCCGAACTTAGCACAGATACGCAGTATTTT | CASSFGLAGGSELSTDTQYF | TRBV12-3/TRBV12-4 | TRBD2 | few | TRBJ2-3
TGCGCCAGCAGCCCCGGGACAGGGATGATTACTGAAGCTTTCTTT | CASSPGTGMITEAFF | TRBV4-1 | TRBD1 | few | TRBJ1-1
TGCGCCAGCAGCACCGGGACAGACAGTTTTAATTCACCCCTCCACTTT | CASSTGTDSFNSPLHF | TRBV5-1 | TRBD1 | many | TRBJ1-6
TGCGCCAGCAAGAGATGGCCAGGTGGTGGCAATCAGCCCCAGCATTTT | CASKRWPGGGNQPQHF | TRBV5-1 | NA | many | TRBJ1-5